One sample yielded the 27 T cell receptor beta chains listed below, sequenced in a study of blood T cells in healthy people across ages. PCR was performed a second time for roughly 7 to 12 cycles using a sample-barcoded 5' primer and a J-beta primer mix. MiXCR was run by TCRdb on the 5' RACE reads, yielding one entry per CDR3 protein. The sample records fewer than 2,000,000 distinct CDR3 sequences, about two fifths being singletons. The sequencing sample was made of blood. The receptors come from a human donor in good health.

The chain is built from TRBV28 and TRBJ1-6; no reliable D call. The germline V gene encodes CDR1 MDHEN and CDR2 SYDVKM. V lost 5 bases and J 6 bases, leaving 14 bases between the germline ends. This CDR3 has 15 residues. CDR3 sequence: CASSPPGHINSPLHF. The CDR3 nucleotides are TGTGCCAGCAGTCCCCCGGGCCATATTAATTCACCCCTCCACTTT.

J is TRBJ2-7 and V is TRBV6-1; D unclear. Germline CDR1 is MNHNS and CDR2 is SASEGT. The CDR3 sequence is 13 residues long. V shed 1 base and J shed 2 bases, with 6 bases lying between them. CDR3 bases: TGTGCCAGCAGTGAAGGCTCAGCCTACGAGCAGTACTTC. It yields the protein CASSEGSAYEQYF.

The chain recombines TRBV30 with TRBJ2-5; maybe TRBD1 (6 bases). Between the trimmed V and J ends, which lost 1 base and 7 bases, there was a span of 13 bases. The CDR3 contains 13 residues. Germline V CDR1 and CDR2: GTSNPN, SVGIG (reference sequence). The CDR3 DNA is TGTGCCTGGAGTGCTCAGGGGTGGGGGACCCAGTACTTC. Its protein is CAWSAQGWGTQYF.

Concerning this clonotype: This may come from a read error, since a much larger clone is one base off. The gene calls are TRBV29-1 and TRBJ1-2; the D is unclear. The CDR3 length is 12 residues. V lost 5 bases and J 8 bases, leaving 15 bases between the germline ends. In germline, CDR1 is SQVTM, CDR2 ANQGSEA. In DNA, the CDR3 is TGCAGCGTTCAACCGAGTAGTGGAGGCTACACCTTC. Its protein is CSVQPSSGGYTF.

The rearrangement links TRBV20-1 to TRBJ1-6; possible D gene TRBD1, 5 bases. The V gene lost 0 bases and the J gene lost 6 bases, with 12 bases spanning the gap. The CDR3 consists of 15 residues. Germline CDR1 reads DFQATT; CDR2 reads SNEGSKA (reference sequence). The CDR3 DNA is TGCAGTGCTAGAGATCAGGGCAGCCTTAATTCACCCCTCCACTTT. Amino acid sequence: CSARDQGSLNSPLHF.

V and J are TRBV5-1 and TRBJ2-5; weak D call: TRBD1 (5 bases). CDR1 is SGHRS and CDR2 is YFSETQ in the germline V gene. This CDR3 contains 13 residues. V was shortened by 7 bases and J by 3 bases, with 13 bases between the two germline ends. The CDR3 coding sequence is TGCGCCAGCTCCTGGCAAGGGGAAGAGACCCAGTACTTC. Translating gives CASSWQGEETQYF.

J is TRBJ1-2 and V is TRBV7-2; 9 nucleotides agree with TRBD1. Unmatched junction bases numbered 7, after V lost 9 bases and J lost 2 bases. The CDR3 consists of 14 residues. Germline V lookup: CDR1 SGHTA, CDR2 FQGNSA. The CDR3 protein is CASLTGTGNYGYTF. Written as DNA, the CDR3 is TGTGCCAGTTTAACCGGGACAGGGAACTATGGCTACACCTTC. Full variable domain (outside the CDR3, taken from reference TRBV7-2 and TRBJ1-2): GAGVSQSPSNKVTEKGKDVELRCDPISGHTALYWYRQSLGQGLEFLIYFQGNSAPDKSGLPSDRFSAERTGGSVSTLTIQRTQQEDSAVYLCASLTGTGNYGYTFGSGTRLTVV.

This clonotype was counted a single time. The chain employs TRBV6-2 or TRBV6-3 and TRBJ2-1, with D hard to call. The CDR3 is 15 amino acids. V dropped 0 bases and J dropped 0 bases, with 6 bases sitting between them. Germline assignment: CDR1 MNHEY and CDR2 SVGEGT. Here the CDR3 DNA reads TGTGCCAGCAGTTACTCGCTTAGCTCCTACAATGAGCAGTTCTTC. This encodes CASSYSLSSYNEQFF.

This chain links TRBV10-3 with TRBJ2-7; TRBD1 aligns across 7 bases. CDR1 and CDR2 from the germline V gene are ENHRY and SYGVKD. V gave up 10 bases and J gave up 6 bases; unmatched junction bases: 9. The CDR3 has 12 residues. The CDR3 DNA reads as TGTGCCACCGGACAGGAATGGGGCGAGCAGTACTTC. It translates to CATGQEWGEQYF.

A single count supports this clonotype. The chain recombines TRBV20-1 with TRBJ1-5, with D maybe TRBD1 (6 bases). The CDR3 totals 13 residues. Looked up from germline, CDR1 is DFQATT and CDR2 is SNEGSKA (reference sequence). DNA for the CDR3: TGCAGCCTAAGACAGGATGGGTATCAGCCCCAGCATTTT. It encodes CSLRQDGYQPQHF.

The CDR3 DNA sequence: TGTGCCAGCGGAAAGACCACCAAGTGGGAGACCCAGTACTTC. This codes for CASGKTTKWETQYF. The chain combines TRBV5-4 with TRBJ2-5, with unresolved D. Deletions cut 7 bases from V and 5 bases from J, with 18 bases between. The germline V gene has CDR1 SGHNT and CDR2 YYREEE (reference sequence). This CDR3 comprises 14 residues.

The chain links TRBV20-1 to TRBJ2-5, with 10 bases aligning to TRBD2. The CDR3 has 16 residues. Trimming cost V 5 bases and J 5 bases; bases outside gene matches: 14. Looked up from germline, CDR1 is DFQATT and CDR2 is SNEGSKA (reference sequence). Here the CDR3 DNA reads TGCAGTGCTCCCCGACTAGCGGGCTTATCCAGGGAGACCCAGTACTTC. It translates to CSAPRLAGLSRETQYF.

The chain employs TRBV25-1 and TRBJ1-4; D gene uncertain. From germline, CDR1 is MGHDK and CDR2 SYGVNS. The CDR3 runs to 10 residues. Trimming cost V 8 bases and J 5 bases, with 3 bases left between them. CDR3 amino acids: CASLNEKLFF. CDR3 nucleotide sequence: TGTGCCAGCCTGAATGAAAAACTGTTTTTT.

In this sample, this clonotype turned up a few times. The rearrangement joins TRBV20-1 to TRBJ2-7; TRBD2 matches 7 bases. J lost 0 bases, V lost 3 bases, and 5 bases had no gene match. CDR1 is DFQATT, CDR2 SNEGSKA, per germline (reference sequence). This CDR3 comprises 14 residues. The CDR3 DNA is TGCAGTGCTAGTGAGGGCGGGGGCTCCTACGAGCAGTACTTC. This gives the protein CSASEGGGSYEQYF.

This clonotype has just one count. The V call is TRBV2, the J call TRBJ2-1, with TRBD2 matching 8 bases. V trimming: 7 bases; J trimming: 7 bases; junction bases outside the gene matches: 9. From germline, CDR1 is SNHLY and CDR2 FYNNEI. This CDR3 region has 14 residues. The CDR3 nucleotides read TGTGCCAGCAACATCGGGACTAGTAGGAATGAGCAGTTCTTC. Protein: CASNIGTSRNEQFF.

The chain employs TRBV20-1 and TRBJ2-5; D not certain. The J call may be faulty, since TRBJ2-7 better matches the DNA end. Germline V gives CDR1 DFQATT, CDR2 SNEGSKA (reference sequence). The CDR3 totals 15 residues. The CDR3 coding sequence is TGCAGTGCTAGAGGGCTAGTCACCTTTACCTACGAGCAGTACTTC. It codes for CSARGLVTFTYEQYF.

This clonotype has only a few counts. Here the CDR3 DNA reads TGCAGTGCTAGAGCATTCGGGGGGGCCACGACTCATAGCTCCTACAATGAGCAGTTCTTC. Translating it yields CSARAFGGATTHSSYNEQFF. The V and J genes are TRBV20-1 and TRBJ2-1; 8 bases are a match to TRBD2. CDR1 is DFQATT and CDR2 is SNEGSKA in the germline V gene (reference sequence). With 1 base clipped from V and 0 bases from J, the junction kept 17 bases outside the gene matches. The length of the CDR3 is 20 residues.

The chain combines TRBV20-1 with TRBJ2-7, with D tentatively TRBD1 or TRBD2 (5 bases each). The germline CDR1 and CDR2 sequences are DFQATT and SNEGSKA (reference sequence). With 5 bases removed from V and 3 bases from J, the gap between germline ends came to 14 bases. This CDR3 has 13 amino acids. The CDR3 coding sequence is TGCAGTGCTCCGCGGACGGGACGCTACGAGCAGTACTTC. Its protein is CSAPRTGRYEQYF.

The chain recombines TRBV4-3 with TRBJ1-6, with D unresolved. V shed 1 base and J shed 9 bases, with 7 bases lying between them. This CDR3 spans 13 amino acids. Germline V lookup: CDR1 LGHNA, CDR2 YSLEER. CDR3 region: CASSQVSGSPLHF. CDR3 in DNA: TGCGCCAGCAGCCAAGTTAGCGGTTCACCCCTCCACTTT.

This clonotype turned up a few times. The chain has TRBV28 and TRBJ2-7, with TRBD1 as a possible D gene (6 bases). Trimming stripped 3 bases from V and 6 bases from J, with 24 bases between. The CDR3 runs to 17 residues. Per the germline V gene, CDR1 is MDHEN and CDR2 is SYDVKM. The DNA of the CDR3 is TGTGCCAGCAGTTTGGGTCGCGAGGGACAAGGACGACCCGAGCAGTACTTC. Amino acid sequence: CASSLGREGQGRPEQYF.

This chain links TRBV5-1 with TRBJ2-1, with D perhaps matching TRBD1 or TRBD2 (5 bases each). The CDR3 extends over 17 amino acids. V dropped 2 bases and J dropped 1 base, with 16 bases sitting between them. Germline V CDR1 and CDR2: SGHRS, YFSETQ. CDR3 sequence: CASSFNFGTRSYNEQFF. CDR3 nucleotides: TGCGCCAGCAGCTTTAATTTCGGGACCAGATCCTACAATGAGCAGTTCTTC.

A note on this clonotype: The junction differs from germline at one of its ends, possibly a read error. For the CDR3, the DNA is TGTGCCAGCAACCAAGCAGGGGATGAGCAGTTCTTC. Its protein is CASNQAGDEQFF. The chain is built from TRBV14 and TRBJ2-1, with D possibly TRBD1 on 6 matching bases. This CDR3 region has 12 residues. From germline, CDR1 is SGHDN and CDR2 FVKESK.

About this clonotype itself: Relative to the germline gene, one junction end is altered; a read error may explain this. This sequence joins TRBV5-5 and TRBJ1-1, with D unresolved. Germline CDR1 reads SGHKS; CDR2 reads YYEKEE (reference sequence). The CDR3 covers 14 residues. The CDR3 nucleotides are TGTGCCTGCAGCTTTGTCGAGGAAGGAGTGGAAGCTTTCTTT. It encodes CACSFVEEGVEAFF.

This clonotype was found a few times. This chain uses TRBV10-2 with TRBJ2-1, with D maybe TRBD1 (5 bases). V lost 3 bases and J lost 11, with 8 bases in between. The CDR3 sequence is 11 residues long. Germline lookup yields CDR1 WSHSY and CDR2 SAAADI. CDR3 region: CASSDRTQQFF. CDR3 nucleotide sequence: TGCGCCAGCAGTGATCGGACACAGCAGTTCTTC.

The CDR3 DNA reads TGTGCCAGCAGCTACACAGCGACAAGCAATCAGCCCCAGCATTTT. It is translated as CASSYTATSNQPQHF. The V call is TRBV6-5, the J call TRBJ1-5, with D uncertain. V was shortened by 6 bases and J by 1 base, with 13 bases between the two germline ends. Looked up from germline, CDR1 is MNHEY and CDR2 is SVGAGI. The length of the CDR3 is 15 residues.

The V gene is TRBV7-6, the J gene TRBJ1-6; D is uncertain. From germline, CDR1 is SGHVS and CDR2 FNYEAQ. The CDR3 has 15 residues. Between the trimmed V and J ends, which lost 5 bases and 2 bases, there was a span of 10 bases. CDR3 region: CASSHLETYNSPLHF. The CDR3 region has the DNA TGTGCCAGCAGCCACCTGGAAACCTATAATTCACCCCTCCACTTT.

The V gene is TRBV20-1, the J gene TRBJ2-4; 13 positions agree with TRBD2. This CDR3 spans 14 amino acids. Germline assignment: CDR1 DFQATT and CDR2 SNEGSKA (reference sequence). V gave up 5 bases and J gave up 6 bases; unmatched junction bases: 4. CDR3 coding DNA: TGCAGTGCTTTGGGACTAGCGGGAACAAACATTCAGTACTTC. Translation gives CSALGLAGTNIQYF.